A selection of T cell receptor beta chains follows, all from one sample in a study of T cells after posttransplantation cyclophosphamide. TCRdb keeps only in-frame clones here, not all; method: immunoSEQ multiplex PCR. Altogether about 66,000 clones are present, just over 90% being singletons, with the ten largest covering about 3.2%. The sequencing sample was made of PBMCs. The receptors were gathered from a woman aged 25 to 39 in good health and a related stem cell transplant donor. CDR3s include the opening cysteine and the closing phenylalanine or tryptophan. A D gene is named only where the DNA matches it firmly. Where a row states a size, it is once, few, many or the class of an expanded clone; other rows omit it.

j_gene | d_gene | abundance | v_gene | CDR3aa | CDR3nt
TRBJ1-6 | TRBD1 | - | TRBV6-1 | CASSVLGQGRNSPLHF | TGTGCCAGCAGTGTTCTAGGACAGGGGAGGAATTCACCCCTCCACTTT
TRBJ2-1 | - | - | TRBV7-7 | CASSLGGGFTPSRGANEQFF | TGTGCCAGCAGCTTAGGGGGCGGATTTACCCCTAGCAGGGGGGCAAATGAGCAGTTCTTC
TRBJ2-5 | - | - | TRBV6-4 | CASSDSNGETQYF | TGTGCCAGCAGTGACTCAAACGGGGAGACCCAGTACTTC
TRBJ2-1 | TRBD2 | - | TRBV18 | CASSSTSGGAKNEQFF | TGTGCCAGCTCAAGCACTAGCGGGGGGGCAAAAAATGAGCAGTTCTTC
TRBJ1-2 | - | - | TRBV19 | CASSIDRAYYTF | TGTGCCAGTAGTATCGACAGAGCCTACTACACCTTC
TRBJ2-2 | TRBD1 | - | TRBV7-6 | CASGRAGGGSNTGELFF | TGTGCCAGCGGGCGGGCAGGGGGCGGTTCGAACACCGGGGAGCTGTTTTTT
TRBJ1-6 | - | - | TRBV4-2 | CASSRSNSPLHF | TGTGCCAGCAGCCGATCGAATTCACCCCTCCACTTT
TRBJ1-2 | - | - | TRBV7-3 | CASSLEVNYGYTF | TGTGCCAGCAGCTTAGAAGTAAACTATGGCTACACCTTC
TRBJ2-3 | TRBD2 | - | TRBV28 | CASSLEGAGPSTDTQYF | TGTGCCAGCAGTTTGGAGGGAGCGGGGCCTAGCACAGATACGCAGTATTTT
TRBJ2-3 | - | - | TRBV5-1 | CASSLGQFTTDTQYF | TGCGCCAGCAGCTTAGGTCAGTTCACCACAGATACGCAGTATTTT
TRBJ1-1 | TRBD1 | - | TRBV19 | CASSLRGVAEAFF | TGTGCCAGTTCCCTCAGGGGGGTAGCTGAAGCTTTCTTT
TRBJ1-1 | - | - | TRBV25-1 | CASSEGTSMNTEAFF | TGTGCCAGCAGTGAAGGGACATCCATGAACACTGAAGCTTTCTTT
TRBJ2-7 | - | - | TRBV7-3 | CASSLGGTTSYEQYF | TGTGCCAGCAGCCTCGGGGGAACCACATCCTACGAGCAGTACTTC
TRBJ2-7 | - | - | TRBV11-3 | CASSKGVGEQYF | TGTGCCAGCAGTAAGGGTGTGGGGGAGCAGTACTTC
TRBJ2-5 | - | once | TRBV28 | CASSFRQGRAQETQYF | TGTGCCAGCAGTTTCCGGCAGGGCCGAGCTCAAGAGACCCAGTACTTC
TRBJ1-2 | TRBD1 | - | TRBV7-9 | CASSLEQGDGYTF | TGTGCCAGCAGCTTAGAACAGGGGGATGGCTACACCTTC
TRBJ1-1 | - | - | TRBV18 | CASSPPPDSIVAFF | TGTGCCAGCTCACCACCCCCGGACTCAATCGTGGCTTTCTTT
TRBJ2-2 | - | - | TRBV6-1 | CASSEGRGRNGELFF | TGTGCCAGCAGTGAGGGCCGGGGGCGCAACGGGGAGCTGTTTTTT
TRBJ1-4 | - | - | TRBV7-2 | CASSLGGLGEKLFF | TGTGCCAGCAGCTTAGGAGGGTTAGGTGAAAAACTGTTTTTT
TRBJ2-7 | TRBD1 | few | TRBV27 | CASRTAGTGAEQYF | TGTGCCAGCAGAACCGCCGGGACAGGGGCCGAGCAGTACTTC
TRBJ2-5 | - | - | TRBV7-9 | CASSLASEGETQYF | TGTGCCAGCAGCTTAGCGTCCGAGGGAGAGACCCAGTACTTC
TRBJ1-2 | - | - | TRBV7-2 | CASSQGPSRYGYTF | TGTGCCAGCAGTCAAGGACCTAGTCGCTATGGCTACACCTTC
TRBJ2-2 | - | - | TRBV10-3 | CAISSRDTGELFF | TGTGCCATCAGTTCCAGGGACACCGGGGAGCTGTTTTTT
TRBJ1-2 | - | - | TRBV5-1 | CASSNGRLEGYTF | TGCGCCAGCAGCAATGGTAGGCTTGAGGGCTACACCTTC
TRBJ1-1 | - | - | TRBV19 | CASRSAYLNTEAFF | TGTGCCAGCCGTTCGGCCTACTTGAACACTGAAGCTTTCTTT
TRBJ2-3 | - | - | TRBV7-9 | CASSLRDRTTDTQYF | TGTGCCAGCAGCCTGCGGGACCGTACAACAGATACGCAGTATTTT
TRBJ1-5 | - | - | TRBV27 | CASSLRGTDGIQPQHF | TGTGCCAGCAGTTTAAGGGGCACCGATGGGATTCAGCCCCAGCATTTT
TRBJ2-6 | - | - | TRBV7-7 | CASSSRPPGQSYSGANVLTF | TGTGCCAGCAGCTCCCGCCCCCCGGGACAATCTTACTCTGGGGCCAACGTCCTGACTTTC
TRBJ2-7 | - | - | TRBV15 | CATSRDRGPYEQYF | TGTGCCACCAGCAGAGATCGAGGGCCCTACGAGCAGTACTTC
TRBJ1-5 | - | - | TRBV10-3 | CAIRQGPNQPQHF | TGTGCCATCAGGCAGGGGCCGAATCAGCCCCAGCATTTT
TRBJ2-5 | - | - | TRBV4-1 | CASSQVPGSLNQYF | TGCGCCAGCAGCCAAGTCCCCGGAAGTTTGAACCAGTACTTC
TRBJ1-3 | - | - | TRBV5-1 | CASSLGDASSGNTIYF | TGCGCCAGCAGCTTGGGGGACGCAAGCTCTGGAAACACCATATATTTT
TRBJ1-6 | TRBD1 | - | TRBV6-5 | CASSPRDRSLHF | TGTGCCAGCAGTCCCCGGGACAGATCCCTCCACTTT